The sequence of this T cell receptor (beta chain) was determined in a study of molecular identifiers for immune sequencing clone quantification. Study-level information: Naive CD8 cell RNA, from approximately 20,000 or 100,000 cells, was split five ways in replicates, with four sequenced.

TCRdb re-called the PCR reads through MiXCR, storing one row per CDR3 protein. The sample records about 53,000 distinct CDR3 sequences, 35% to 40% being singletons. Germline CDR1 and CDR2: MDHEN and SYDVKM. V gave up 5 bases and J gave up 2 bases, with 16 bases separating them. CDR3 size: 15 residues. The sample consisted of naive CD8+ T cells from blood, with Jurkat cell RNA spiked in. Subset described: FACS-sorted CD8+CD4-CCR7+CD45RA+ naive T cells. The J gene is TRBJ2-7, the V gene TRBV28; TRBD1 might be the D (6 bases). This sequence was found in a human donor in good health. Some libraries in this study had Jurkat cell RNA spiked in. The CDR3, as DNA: TGTGCCAGCAGTCTCAGGGGAGTCGGGCCCTACGAGCAGTACTTC. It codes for CASSLRGVGPYEQYF. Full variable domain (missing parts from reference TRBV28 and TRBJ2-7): DVKVTQSSRYLVKRTGEKVFLECVQDMDHENMFWYRQDPGLGLRLIYFSYDVKMKEKGDIPEGYSVSREKKERFSLILESASTNQTSMYLCASSLRGVGPYEQYFGPGTRLTVT.